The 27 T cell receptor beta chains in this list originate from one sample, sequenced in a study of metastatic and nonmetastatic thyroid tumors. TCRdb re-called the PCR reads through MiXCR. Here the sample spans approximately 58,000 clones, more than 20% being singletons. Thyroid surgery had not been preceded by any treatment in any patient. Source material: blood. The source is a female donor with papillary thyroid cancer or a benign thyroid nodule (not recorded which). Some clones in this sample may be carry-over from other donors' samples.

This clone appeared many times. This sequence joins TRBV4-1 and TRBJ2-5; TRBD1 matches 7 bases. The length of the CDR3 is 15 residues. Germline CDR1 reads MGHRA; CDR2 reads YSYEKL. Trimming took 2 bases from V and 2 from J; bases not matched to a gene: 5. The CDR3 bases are TGCGCCAGCAGCCAATCGGGACAGCCGCAAGAGACCCAGTACTTC. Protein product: CASSQSGQPQETQYF.

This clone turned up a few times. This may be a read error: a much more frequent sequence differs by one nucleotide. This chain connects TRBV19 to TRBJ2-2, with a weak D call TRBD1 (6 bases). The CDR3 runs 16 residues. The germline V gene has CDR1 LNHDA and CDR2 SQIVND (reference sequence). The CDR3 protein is CASKDSQGSYTGELLF. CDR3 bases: TGTGCCAGTAAGGACAGCCAGGGGAGCTACACCGGGGAGCTGCTTTTT.

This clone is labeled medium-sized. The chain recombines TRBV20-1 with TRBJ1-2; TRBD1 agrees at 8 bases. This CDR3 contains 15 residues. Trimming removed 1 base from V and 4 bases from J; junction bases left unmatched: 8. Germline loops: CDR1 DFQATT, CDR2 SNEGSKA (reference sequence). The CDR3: CSARVVDRAAYGYTF. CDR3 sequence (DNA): TGCAGTGCTAGAGTTGTGGACAGGGCAGCCTATGGCTACACCTTC.

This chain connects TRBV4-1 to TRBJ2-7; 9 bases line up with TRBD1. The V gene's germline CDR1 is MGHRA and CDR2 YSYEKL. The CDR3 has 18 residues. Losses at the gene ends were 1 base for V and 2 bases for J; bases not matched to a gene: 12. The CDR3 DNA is TGCGCCAGCAGCCAAGTTTATGGTGGACAGGGGACGGCCTACGAGCAGTACTTC. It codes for CASSQVYGGQGTAYEQYF.

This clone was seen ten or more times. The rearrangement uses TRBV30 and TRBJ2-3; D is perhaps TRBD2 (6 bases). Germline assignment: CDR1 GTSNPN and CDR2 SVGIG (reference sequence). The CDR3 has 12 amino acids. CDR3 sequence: CAMGLTADTQYF. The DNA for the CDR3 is TGTGCGATGGGACTTACGGCAGATACGCAGTATTTT.

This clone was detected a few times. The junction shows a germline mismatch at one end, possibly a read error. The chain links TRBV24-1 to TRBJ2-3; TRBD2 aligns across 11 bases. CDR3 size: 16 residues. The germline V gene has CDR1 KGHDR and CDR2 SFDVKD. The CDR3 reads CATSDYTSGSTDTQYF. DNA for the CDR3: TGTGCCACCAGTGACTATACTAGCGGGAGCACAGATACACAGTATTTT.

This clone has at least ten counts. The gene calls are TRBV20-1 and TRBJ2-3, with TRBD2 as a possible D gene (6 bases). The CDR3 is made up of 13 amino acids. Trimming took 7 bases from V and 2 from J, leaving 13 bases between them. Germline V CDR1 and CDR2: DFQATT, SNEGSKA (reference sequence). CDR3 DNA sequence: TGCAGTGGTATTAGCGGAAACACAGATACGCAGTATTTT. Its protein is CSGISGNTDTQYF.

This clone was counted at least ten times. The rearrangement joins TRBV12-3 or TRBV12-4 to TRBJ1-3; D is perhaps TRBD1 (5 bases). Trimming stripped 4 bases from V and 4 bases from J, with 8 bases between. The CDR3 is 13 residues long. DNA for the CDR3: TGTGCCAGCAGTTGGGGGGGAGGAAACACCATATATTTT. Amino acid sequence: CASSWGGGNTIYF.

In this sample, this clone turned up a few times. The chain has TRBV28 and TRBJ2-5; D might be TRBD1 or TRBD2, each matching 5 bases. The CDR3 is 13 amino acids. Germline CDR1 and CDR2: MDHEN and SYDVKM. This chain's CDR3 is CVRTGPAPPAQYF. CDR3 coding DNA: TGTGTCAGAACGGGACCTGCCCCTCCTGCCCAGTACTTC.

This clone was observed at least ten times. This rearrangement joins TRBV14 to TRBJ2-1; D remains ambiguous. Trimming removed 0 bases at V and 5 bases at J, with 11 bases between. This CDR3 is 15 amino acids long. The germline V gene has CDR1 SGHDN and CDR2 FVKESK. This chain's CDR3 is CASSQEYLPHNEQFF. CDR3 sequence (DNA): TGTGCCAGCAGCCAAGAGTATCTCCCCCACAATGAGCAGTTCTTC.

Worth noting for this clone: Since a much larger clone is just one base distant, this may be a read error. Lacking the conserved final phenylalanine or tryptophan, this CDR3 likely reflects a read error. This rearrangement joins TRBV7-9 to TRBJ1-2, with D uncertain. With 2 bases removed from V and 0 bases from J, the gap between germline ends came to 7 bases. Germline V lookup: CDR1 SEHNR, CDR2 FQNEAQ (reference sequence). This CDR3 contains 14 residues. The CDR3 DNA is TGTGCCAGCAGCTTATCTTTCTCTAACTATGGCTACACCTCC. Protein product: CASSLSFSNYGYTS.

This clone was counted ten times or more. CDR3 region: CASSSTPDTQYF. The CDR3, as DNA: TGTGCCAGCAGCTCAACCCCAGATACGCAGTATTTT. The rearrangement joins TRBV7-6 to TRBJ2-3; no clear D. V was shortened by 4 bases and J by 4 bases, with 6 bases between the two germline ends. The length of the CDR3 is 12 residues. Germline CDR1 is SGHVS and CDR2 is FNYEAQ.

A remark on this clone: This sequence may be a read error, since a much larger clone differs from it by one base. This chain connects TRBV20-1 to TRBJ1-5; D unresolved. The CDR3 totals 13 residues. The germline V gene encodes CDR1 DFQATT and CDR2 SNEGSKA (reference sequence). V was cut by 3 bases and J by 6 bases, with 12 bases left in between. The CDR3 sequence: CSARSGNIQPQHF. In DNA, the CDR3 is TGCAGTGCTAGGAGCGGGAATATTCAGCCCCAGCATTTT.

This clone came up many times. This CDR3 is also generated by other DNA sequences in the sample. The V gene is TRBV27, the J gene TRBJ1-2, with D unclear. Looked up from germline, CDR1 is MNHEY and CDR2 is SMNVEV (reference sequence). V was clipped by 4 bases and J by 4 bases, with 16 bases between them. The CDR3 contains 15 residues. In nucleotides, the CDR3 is TGTGCCAGCAGTTCGGTTGGACTTACCGGCTATGGCTACACCTTC. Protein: CASSSVGLTGYGYTF.

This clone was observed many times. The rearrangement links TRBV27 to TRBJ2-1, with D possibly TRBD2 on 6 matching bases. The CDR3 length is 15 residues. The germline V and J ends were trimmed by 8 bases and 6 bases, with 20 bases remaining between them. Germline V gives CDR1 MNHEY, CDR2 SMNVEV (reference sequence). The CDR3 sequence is CASALRGTSINEQFF. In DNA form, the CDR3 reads TGTGCCAGCGCCCTGCGGGGAACGAGCATCAATGAGCAGTTCTTC.

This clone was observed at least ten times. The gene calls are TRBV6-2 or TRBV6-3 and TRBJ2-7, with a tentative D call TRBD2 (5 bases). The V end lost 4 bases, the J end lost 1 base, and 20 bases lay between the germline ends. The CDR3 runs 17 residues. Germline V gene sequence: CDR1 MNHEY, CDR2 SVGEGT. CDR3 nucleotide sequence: TGTGCCAGCAGTTCTTACCTAGTAGCGCGGAGTTCCTACGAGCAGTACTTC. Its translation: CASSSYLVARSSYEQYF.

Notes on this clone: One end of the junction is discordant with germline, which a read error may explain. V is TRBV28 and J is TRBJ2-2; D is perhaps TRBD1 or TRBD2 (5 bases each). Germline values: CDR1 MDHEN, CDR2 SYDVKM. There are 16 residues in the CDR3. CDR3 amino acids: CASSSPDIANTWELFF. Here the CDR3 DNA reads TGTGCCAGCAGTTCCCCGGACATAGCGAACACCTGGGAGCTGTTTTTT.

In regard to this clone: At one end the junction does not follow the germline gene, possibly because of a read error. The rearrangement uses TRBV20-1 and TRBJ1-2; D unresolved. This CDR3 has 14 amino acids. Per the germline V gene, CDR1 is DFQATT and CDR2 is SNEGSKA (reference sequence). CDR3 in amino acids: CSARQPSDQYGYTF. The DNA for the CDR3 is TGCAGTGCTAGACAGCCCTCCGACCAATATGGATACACCTTC.

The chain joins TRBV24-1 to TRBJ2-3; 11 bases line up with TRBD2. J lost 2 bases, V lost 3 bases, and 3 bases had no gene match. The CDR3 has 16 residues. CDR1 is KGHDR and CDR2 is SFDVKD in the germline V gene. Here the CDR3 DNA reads TGTGCCACCAGTGATCCTAGCGGGAGGTTCACAGATACGCAGTATTTT. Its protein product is CATSDPSGRFTDTQYF.

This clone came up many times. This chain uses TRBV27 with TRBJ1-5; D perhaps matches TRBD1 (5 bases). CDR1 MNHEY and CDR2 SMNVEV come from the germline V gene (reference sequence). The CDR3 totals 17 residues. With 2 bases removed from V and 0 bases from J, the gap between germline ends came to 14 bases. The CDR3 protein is CASSLRGARDSNQPQHF. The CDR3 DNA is TGTGCCAGCAGTTTAAGAGGGGCGCGGGATAGCAATCAGCCCCAGCATTTT.

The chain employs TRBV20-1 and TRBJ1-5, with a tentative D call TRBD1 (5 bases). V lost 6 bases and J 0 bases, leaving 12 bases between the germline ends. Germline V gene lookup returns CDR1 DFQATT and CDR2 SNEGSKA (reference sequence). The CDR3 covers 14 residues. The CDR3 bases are TGCAGTGCCCCCACGGGGGGTAGCAATCAGCCCCAGCATTTT. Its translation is CSAPTGGSNQPQHF.

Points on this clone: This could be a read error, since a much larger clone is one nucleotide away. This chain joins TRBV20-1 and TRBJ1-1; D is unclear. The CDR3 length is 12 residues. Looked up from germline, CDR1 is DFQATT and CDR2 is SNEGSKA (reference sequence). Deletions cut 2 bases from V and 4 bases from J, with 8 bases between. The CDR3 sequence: CSARRRSTEAFF. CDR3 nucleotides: TGCAGTGCTAGAAGGAGATCCACTGAAGCTTTCTTT.

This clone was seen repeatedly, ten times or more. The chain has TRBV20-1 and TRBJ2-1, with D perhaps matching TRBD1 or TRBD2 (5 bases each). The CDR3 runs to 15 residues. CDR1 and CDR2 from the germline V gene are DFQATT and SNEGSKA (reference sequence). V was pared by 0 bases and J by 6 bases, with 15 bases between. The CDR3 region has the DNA TGCAGTGCTAGAGATCTGGGGCTAGCAGTCAATGAGCAGTTCTTC. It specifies CSARDLGLAVNEQFF.

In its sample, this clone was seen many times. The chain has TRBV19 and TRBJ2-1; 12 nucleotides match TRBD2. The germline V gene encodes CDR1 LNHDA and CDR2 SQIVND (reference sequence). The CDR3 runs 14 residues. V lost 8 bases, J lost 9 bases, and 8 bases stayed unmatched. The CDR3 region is CASRRTSGIFEQFF. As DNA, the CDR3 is TGTGCCAGTCGAAGGACTAGCGGGATTTTTGAGCAGTTCTTC. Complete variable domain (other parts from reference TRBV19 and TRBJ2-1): DGGITQSPKYLFRKEGQNVTLSCEQNLNHDAMYWYRQDPGQGLRLIYYSQIVNDFQKGDIAEGYSVSREKKESFPLTVTSAQKNPTAFYLCASRRTSGIFEQFFGPGTRLTVL.

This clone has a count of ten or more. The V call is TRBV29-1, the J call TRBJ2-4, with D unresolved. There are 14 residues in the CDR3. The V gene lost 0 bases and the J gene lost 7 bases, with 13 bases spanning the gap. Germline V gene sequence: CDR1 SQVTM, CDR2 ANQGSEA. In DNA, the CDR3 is TGCAGCGTTGAAGATCTTTGGCAGCCGAACATTCAGTACTTC. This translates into CSVEDLWQPNIQYF.

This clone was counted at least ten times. CDR3 loop: CASSHPIGTSGGYEQYF. CDR3 DNA sequence: TGTGCCAGCAGCCACCCGATAGGGACTAGCGGGGGCTACGAGCAGTACTTC. The chain recombines TRBV3-1 with TRBJ2-7; 14 bases are a match to TRBD2. Germline CDR1 reads LGHDT; CDR2 reads YNNKEL (reference sequence). The trim removed 3 bases at V and 3 bases at J, leaving 7 bases unmatched. CDR3 length equals 17 residues.

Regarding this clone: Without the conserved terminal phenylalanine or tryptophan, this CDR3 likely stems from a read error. CDR3 nucleotide sequence: TGCAGTGCTAGTATTGATGAGCAGTTCTGC. It yields the protein CSASIDEQFC. The chain has TRBV20-1 and TRBJ2-1; D remains unclear. Germline V gene data show CDR1 as DFQATT and CDR2 as SNEGSKA (reference sequence). The V end lost 3 bases, the J end lost 8 bases, and 5 bases lay between the germline ends. The CDR3 is made up of 10 amino acids.